Below are 10 T cell receptor beta chains sequenced from a single sample in a study of blood T cell repertoires in COVID-19. Sequenced by immunoSEQ multiplex PCR; TCRdb stores in-frame clones only, minus some. The sample records about 88,000 clones, roughly 89% being singletons. The specimen sequenced was peripheral blood. The receptors shown here come from a woman aged 55-69 years with COVID-19, enrolled during active disease.

V gene TRBV12-3 or TRBV12-4 combines with J gene TRBJ2-7; TRBD2 might be the D (6 bases). V was cut by 6 bases and J by 5 bases, with 14 bases left in between. This CDR3 comprises 13 residues. For the CDR3, the DNA is TGTGCCAGCAGCCCCTTTGGAGGGAACGAGCAGTACTTC. Its protein product is CASSPFGGNEQYF.

This clone appeared once. The chain employs TRBV11-2 and TRBJ1-2; no reliable D call. Germline values: CDR1 SGHAT, CDR2 FQNNGV. There are 13 residues in the CDR3. The V end was cut by 4 bases, the J end by 4 bases, with 10 bases between. CDR3: CASSYGVVYGYTF. CDR3 bases: TGTGCCAGCAGCTACGGGGTCGTCTATGGCTACACCTTC.

The CDR3 DNA is TGTGCCAGTAGTATGAGGGGAGGGGTCCAAGAGACCCAGTACTTC. Translating gives CASSMRGGVQETQYF. This rearrangement joins TRBV19 to TRBJ2-5, with TRBD2 matching over 7 bases. CDR1 is LNHDA and CDR2 is SQIVND in the germline V gene (reference sequence). This CDR3 has 15 residues. V dropped 3 bases and J dropped 1; count of bases not matched to a gene: 5.

The gene calls are TRBV4-2 and TRBJ2-4; 8 bases map to TRBD2. The length of the CDR3 is 16 residues. Losses at the gene ends were 0 bases for V and 4 bases for J; bases not matched to a gene: 5. Germline lookup yields CDR1 LGHNA and CDR2 YNFKEQ. In DNA, the CDR3 is TGTGCCAGCAGCCAAGATGGCGGGGGGACGAAAAACATTCAGTACTTC. Its protein is CASSQDGGGTKNIQYF.

This chain uses TRBV11-2 with TRBJ1-2; D gene unclear. V was shortened by 0 bases and J by 8 bases, with 16 bases between the two germline ends. The germline CDR1 and CDR2 sequences are SGHAT and FQNNGV. This CDR3 spans 15 amino acids. The CDR3, as DNA: TGTGCCAGCAGCTTAGAGGGCACCCCGGCGGGCGGCTACACCTTC. This codes for CASSLEGTPAGGYTF. The full variable domain, rest sourced from reference TRBV11-2 and TRBJ1-2, is EAGVAQSPRYKIIEKRQSVAFWCNPISGHATLYWYQQILGQGPKLLIQFQNNGVVDDSQLPKDRFSAERLKGVDSTLKIQPAKLEDSAVYLCASSLEGTPAGGYTFGSGTRLTVV.

The chain carries TRBV18 and TRBJ2-3; 8 nucleotides match TRBD1. The ends lost 1 base at V and 2 bases at J; junction bases unmatched: 5. This CDR3 is built from 16 residues. Germline CDR1 KGHSH, CDR2 LQKENI. CDR3 bases: TGTGCCAGCTCACCACGCCGACAGGGGTCCACAGATACGCAGTATTTT. Its translation: CASSPRRQGSTDTQYF.

The rearrangement uses TRBV20-1 and TRBJ1-2; D may be TRBD1 (5 bases). V shed 3 bases and J shed 5 bases, with 7 bases lying between them. The length of the CDR3 is 11 residues. The germline V gene encodes CDR1 DFQATT and CDR2 SNEGSKA (reference sequence). The CDR3 DNA sequence: TGCAGTGCTAGGACAGCTTATGGCTACACCTTC. Encoded protein: CSARTAYGYTF.

The rearrangement joins TRBV2 to TRBJ2-4; TRBD1 matches 9 bases. Germline V CDR1 and CDR2: SNHLY, FYNNEI. This CDR3 comprises 15 residues. After removal of 6 bases from V and 8 bases from J, the junction contained 11 bases not matched to a gene. CDR3 in amino acids: CASSVGQGANYIQYF. The CDR3 DNA sequence: TGTGCCAGCAGCGTGGGACAGGGAGCAAATTACATTCAGTACTTC.

CDR3 bases: TGTGCCAGCAGTTTAGGGGCAGGGAGGGATGGCTACACCTTC. Its protein product is CASSLGAGRDGYTF. V and J are TRBV27 and TRBJ1-2; TRBD1 might be the D (5 bases). In germline, CDR1 is MNHEY, CDR2 SMNVEV (reference sequence). Trimming cost V 2 bases and J 6 bases, with 13 bases left between them. This CDR3 is 14 amino acids long.

The V gene is TRBV4-1, the J gene TRBJ1-2; D is unclear. Germline CDR1 and CDR2: MGHRA and YSYEKL. The CDR3 consists of 14 residues. Trimming took 3 bases from V and 2 from J, leaving 10 bases between them. For the CDR3, the DNA is TGCGCCAGCAGCCACCCACAGATCAACTATGGCTACACCTTC. Translation gives CASSHPQINYGYTF.